This passage covers 18 T cell receptor beta chains from one sample sequenced in a study of blood T cell repertoires in COVID-19. The protocol was immunoSEQ multiplex PCR, while the TCRdb copy is restricted to in-frame clones and leaves out a portion. This table holds 200,000 to 250,000 clones, 86% found once. Source material: peripheral blood. These receptors were collected from a man between 50 and 59 years old with acute or convalescent COVID-19.

The chain couples TRBV30 to TRBJ1-6; 9 bases fit TRBD1. The CDR3 has 16 amino acids. Trimming took 7 bases from V and 0 from J; bases not matched to a gene: 7. CDR1 and CDR2 (germline): GTSNPN, SVGIG (reference sequence). For the CDR3, the DNA is TGTGCCTCCCAAACAGGGGGCAGCTCCTATAATTCACCCCTCCACTTT. As protein: CASQTGGSSYNSPLHF.

The chain couples TRBV11-2 to TRBJ1-3; no reliable D call. Germline V CDR1 and CDR2: SGHAT, FQNNGV. The V end lost 2 bases, the J end lost 4 bases, and 9 bases lay between the germline ends. The CDR3 runs 14 residues. CDR3 nucleotides: TGTGCCAGCAGCTTATCAAGGGAGGGAAACACCATATATTTT. It specifies CASSLSREGNTIYF.

The chain uses TRBV6-5 and TRBJ1-2, with TRBD1 matching over 11 bases. Germline CDR1 is MNHEY and CDR2 is SVGAGI. J was trimmed by 2 bases and V by 5 bases; bases with no gene match: 4. The CDR3 is 15 amino acids. For the CDR3, the DNA is TGTGCCAGCAGTACCAGGACAGGGGGCAACTATGGCTACACCTTC. Its translation: CASSTRTGGNYGYTF.

Comment on this clone: Other DNA sequences in the same sample also yield this CDR3. The J gene is TRBJ1-1, the V gene TRBV19; 7 bases agree with TRBD1. Germline V CDR1 and CDR2: LNHDA, SQIVND (reference sequence). Trimming cost V 9 bases and J 1 base; bases outside gene matches: 5. CDR3 length equals 13 residues. CDR3 sequence (DNA): TGTGCCAGCCGGGACAGACCGAACACTGAAGCTTTCTTT. This translates into CASRDRPNTEAFF. Based on the CDR3 plus reference TRBV19 and TRBJ1-1, the full variable domain is DGGITQSPKYLFRKEGQNVTLSCEQNLNHDAMYWYRQDPGQGLRLIYYSQIVNDFQKGDIAEGYSVSREKKESFPLTVTSAQKNPTAFYLCASRDRPNTEAFFGQGTRLTVV.

The rearrangement uses TRBV15 and TRBJ1-2; a weak D match, TRBD1 (6 bases). The ends were cut back, 7 bases at V and 7 bases at J, with 22 bases in the middle. CDR3 length: 15 amino acids. Looked up from germline, CDR1 is LNHNV and CDR2 is YYDKDF (reference sequence). The CDR3 region has the DNA TGTGCCACCACCAGCGGCGAGGGGGATGTTGGTGGCTACACCTTC. This sequence encodes CATTSGEGDVGGYTF.

The chain carries TRBV24-1 and TRBJ1-3; tentative D call: TRBD1 (5 bases). V was trimmed by 5 bases and J by 5 bases, leaving 12 bases between them. There are 14 residues in the CDR3. Germline V CDR1 and CDR2: KGHDR, SFDVKD. This CDR3 reads CATSGPGIRNTIYF. The DNA of the CDR3 is TGTGCCACCAGTGGTCCAGGGATCAGAAACACCATATATTTT.

The CDR3 protein is CASSQTTGPQETQYF. CDR3 bases: TGTGCCAGCAGCCAAACAACAGGGCCTCAAGAGACCCAGTACTTC. The chain carries TRBV3-1 (or the pseudogene TRBV3-2) and TRBJ2-5; D may be TRBD1 (6 bases). The CDR3 runs to 15 residues. V was pared by 2 bases and J by 2 bases, with 12 bases between. CDR1 LGHDT and CDR2 YNNKEL come from the germline V gene (reference sequence).

The rearrangement uses TRBV30 and TRBJ2-3; maybe TRBD2 (6 bases). Germline CDR1 is GTSNPN and CDR2 is SVGIG (reference sequence). V was cut by 5 bases and J by 1 base, with 16 bases left in between. This CDR3 is 15 amino acids long. The CDR3 nucleotides are TGTGCCTGGGGGCGGGGCCTCCGGGGCACAGATACGCAGTATTTT. Its translation is CAWGRGLRGTDTQYF.

This chain uses TRBV5-1 with TRBJ2-7, with D possibly matching TRBD1 (5 bases). In germline, CDR1 is SGHRS, CDR2 YFSETQ. The CDR3 has 15 amino acids. V shed 2 bases and J shed 2 bases, with 14 bases lying between them. DNA of the CDR3: TGCGCCAGCAGCTTCCCTGGAAGGGGTACCTACGAGCAGTACTTC. Translated, it gives CASSFPGRGTYEQYF.

The chain joins TRBV7-2 to TRBJ1-2; D is uncertain. Trimming removed 5 bases from V and 4 bases from J, with 17 bases in between. This CDR3 spans 15 amino acids. Germline loops: CDR1 SGHTA, CDR2 FQGNSA. The CDR3 here is CASSLAAGSGYGYTF. CDR3 coding DNA: TGTGCCAGCAGCCTCGCGGCGGGATCGGGCTATGGCTACACCTTC.

As to this clone: This specimen includes other DNA sequences encoding the same CDR3. The J gene is TRBJ1-3, the V gene TRBV5-8, with D hard to call. The CDR3 has 13 amino acids. Germline V gene data show CDR1 as SGHTS and CDR2 as YDEGEE. V gave up 2 bases and J gave up 4 bases, with 7 bases separating them. The CDR3 here is CASSFRSGNTIYF. Written as DNA, the CDR3 is TGTGCCAGCAGCTTCAGATCCGGAAACACCATATATTTT.

This clone appeared once. J is TRBJ1-2 and V is TRBV5-5; unclear D gene. Per germline, CDR1 SGHKS and CDR2 YYEKEE (reference sequence). The CDR3 has 13 residues. V was shortened by 4 bases and J by 4 bases, with 11 bases between the two germline ends. In DNA form, the CDR3 reads TGTGCCAGCAGCCCCGGACTGATCTATGGCTACACCTTC. Translating gives CASSPGLIYGYTF.

The chain joins TRBV4-1 to TRBJ2-3; 7 nucleotides agree with TRBD2. CDR3 length: 13 residues. J gave up 7 bases and V 6 bases, and 7 bases lay outside the gene matches. CDR1 MGHRA and CDR2 YSYEKL come from the germline V gene. The CDR3 DNA reads TGCGCCAGCAGTGGCGGGGGATCCTATACGCAGTATTTT. Translated, it gives CASSGGGSYTQYF.

The chain joins TRBV6-1 to TRBJ1-6; weak D call: TRBD1 (5 bases). The CDR3 spans 13 residues. The germline V and J ends were trimmed by 3 bases and 7 bases, with 7 bases remaining between them. Looked up from germline, CDR1 is MNHNS and CDR2 is SASEGT. The CDR3 sequence: CASSETANSPLHF. CDR3 in DNA: TGTGCCAGCAGTGAGACAGCAAATTCACCCCTCCACTTT.

The chain links TRBV6-5 to TRBJ2-5; no reliable D call. Trimming removed 8 bases at V and 5 bases at J, with 12 bases between. CDR1 and CDR2 from the germline V gene are MNHEY and SVGAGI. This CDR3 spans 12 amino acids. The CDR3: CASRPNRETQYF. In nucleotides, the CDR3 is TGTGCCAGCCGCCCCAATCGGGAGACCCAGTACTTC.

The CDR3 nucleotides are TGTGCCAGTAGTATTTGGGCCAGGGATGAGGTTGGCTACACCTTC. Encoded protein: CASSIWARDEVGYTF. The genes are TRBV19 and TRBJ1-2; weak D call: TRBD1 (5 bases). Germline values: CDR1 LNHDA, CDR2 SQIVND (reference sequence). The ends were cut back, 3 bases at V and 7 bases at J, with 18 bases in the middle. The CDR3 has 15 residues.

This chain connects TRBV6-5 to TRBJ1-3; D remains ambiguous. The ends were cut back, 8 bases at V and 3 bases at J, with 5 bases in the middle. From germline, CDR1 is MNHEY and CDR2 SVGAGI. The CDR3 sequence is 11 residues long. CDR3 protein: CASRFGNTIYF. The CDR3, as DNA: TGTGCCAGCCGGTTTGGAAACACCATATATTTT.

The chain carries TRBV6-5 and TRBJ2-3, with D unresolved. The CDR3 contains 15 residues. In germline, CDR1 is MNHEY, CDR2 SVGAGI. V was trimmed by 0 bases and J by 2 bases, leaving 9 bases between them. CDR3 loop: CASSYSGRPTDTQYF. The DNA of the CDR3 is TGTGCCAGCAGTTACTCAGGCAGGCCCACAGATACGCAGTATTTT.